Following are 6 T cell receptor beta chains from one sample sequenced in a study of T cells after yellow fever vaccination. Each CDR3 protein gets one entry after TCRdb re-called the 5' RACE reads with MiXCR. Here the sample spans about 210,000 distinct CDR3 sequences, approximately 3% being singletons. The sequencing used CD4+ T cells sorted from PBMCs, collected 10 days after the yellow fever booster vaccination. These receptors were obtained from a man aged 18-30 years who received the YFV17D yellow fever vaccine.

This clonotype was picked up many times. The V and J genes are TRBV5-1 and TRBJ2-3; D is tentatively TRBD1 or TRBD2 (5 bases each). This CDR3 has 18 amino acids. Looked up from germline, CDR1 is SGHRS and CDR2 is YFSETQ. The V end was cut by 0 bases, the J end by 3 bases, with 20 bases between. CDR3 sequence reads: CASSLVGPRSDFTDTQYF. Written as DNA, the CDR3 is TGCGCCAGCAGCTTGGTGGGACCGCGTTCGGATTTTACAGATACGCAGTATTTT. The full variable domain, its missing parts supplied by reference TRBV5-1 and TRBJ2-3, is KAGVTQTPRYLIKTRGQQVTLSCSPISGHRSVSWYQQTPGQGLQFLFEYFSETQRNKGNFPGRFSGRQFSNSRSEMNVSTLELGDSALYLCASSLVGPRSDFTDTQYFGPGTRLTVL.

The table lists this clonotype with a few counts. The chain recombines TRBV5-6 with TRBJ2-1, with D perhaps matching TRBD2 (7 bases). Trimming removed 4 bases from V and 0 bases from J, with 14 bases in between. Germline V gene data show CDR1 as SGHDT and CDR2 as YYEEEE. This CDR3 spans 16 amino acids. The CDR3 protein is CASSLGGASSYNEQFF. The CDR3, as DNA: TGTGCCAGCAGCCTGGGGGGGGCCAGCTCCTACAATGAGCAGTTCTTC.

The chain joins TRBV12-3 or TRBV12-4 to TRBJ1-5; tentative D call: TRBD1 (6 bases). This CDR3 has 14 amino acids. Between the trimmed V and J ends, which lost 3 bases and 4 bases, there was a span of 10 bases. DNA for the CDR3: TGTGCCAGCAGTTTGGAGGACAGTAATCAGCCCCAGCATTTT. Amino acid sequence: CASSLEDSNQPQHF.

This rearrangement joins TRBV11-2 to TRBJ2-3; 7 bases are shared with TRBD2. The V and J ends lost 3 bases and 5 bases, in that order; junction bases with no gene match: 14. The CDR3 has 17 residues. The germline V gene encodes CDR1 SGHAT and CDR2 FQNNGV. CDR3 in DNA: TGTGCCAGCAGCTTCGTGCGAGCGGCGGGGGAGGTAGATACGCAGTATTTT. It specifies CASSFVRAAGEVDTQYF.

This clonotype has a handful of counts. The J gene is TRBJ2-3, the V gene TRBV3-1; tentative D call: TRBD2 (7 bases). This CDR3 is built from 15 residues. Trimming removed 4 bases from V and 6 bases from J, with 17 bases in between. The V gene's germline CDR1 is LGHDT and CDR2 YNNKEL (reference sequence). CDR3 DNA: TGTGCCAGCAGCCTTGACGGGGGGCCAGGGGATACGCAGTATTTT. Its translation: CASSLDGGPGDTQYF.

This clonotype was counted ten times or more. J is TRBJ2-1 and V is TRBV11-3, with TRBD1 matching 9 bases. This CDR3 contains 13 residues. Losses at the gene ends were 8 bases for V and 12 bases for J; bases not matched to a gene: 11. The germline V gene has CDR1 SGHNT and CDR2 YENEEA. CDR3 DNA: TGTGCCAGCTCACAGGGGGCCCAGTTATCGCAGTTCTTC. It translates to CASSQGAQLSQFF.